This TCR beta chain was identified during a study of T cells in Graves' hyperthyroidism and ophthalmopathy. Hyperthyroidism, newly diagnosed and lasting under 2 months, affected patients aged 18 to 65. Researchers took RNA transcripts and amplified the TCR beta CDR3 regions from them. A set of HTBI primers served as the primers for a first-round RT-PCR of the TCR CDR3. TCRdb re-called the multiplex PCR reads with MiXCR, one entry per CDR3 protein. Counted here are roughly 840,000 distinct CDR3 sequences, 38% occurring once; the ten biggest clones make up 8.9%. This CDR3 has 17 residues. CDR1 is SGHAT and CDR2 is FQNNGV in the germline V gene. Trimming cost V 3 bases and J 7 bases, with 25 bases left between them. Only a few counts were recorded for this clonotype.

This clonotype was obtained from a man between 18 and 35 years old with Graves' hyperthyroidism. The chain carries TRBV11-2 and TRBJ2-7; perhaps D is TRBD1 or TRBD2 (6 bases each). The sample taken for sequencing was blood. The CDR3 DNA reads TGTGCCAGCAGCTTGTCCGGGCACGGGGGCGCTCTCAAAGAGCAGTACTTC. This sequence encodes CASSLSGHGGALKEQYF.